Listed below are T cell receptor beta chains from one sample, sequenced in a study of blood T cell repertoires in COVID-19. TCRdb's copy holds only in-frame clones and misses some; the assay was immunoSEQ multiplex PCR. The table has 150,000 to 200,000 clones, 70% to 90% seen once. The sample was peripheral blood. These receptors all come from a man between 18 and 29 years old with acute or convalescent COVID-19. Both conserved end residues are part of each CDR3. The D gene is left open where the match is weak. The size field is filled for only some rows; it gives once, few, many or a size class.

d_gene: NA; v_gene: TRBV20-1; j_gene: TRBJ1-2; abundance: NA; CDR3aa: CSASGGGGYTF; CDR3nt: TGCAGTGCTAGTGGGGGGGGTGGCTACACCTTC
d_gene: NA; v_gene: TRBV30; j_gene: TRBJ1-1; abundance: NA; CDR3aa: CAWSESAEAFF; CDR3nt: TGTGCCTGGAGTGAGAGCGCTGAAGCTTTCTTT
d_gene: NA; v_gene: TRBV2; j_gene: TRBJ1-2; abundance: NA; CDR3aa: CASSEALQGFNYGYTF; CDR3nt: TGTGCCAGCAGTGAAGCGCTTCAGGGGTTTAACTATGGCTACACCTTC
d_gene: TRBD1; v_gene: TRBV7-3; j_gene: TRBJ1-5; abundance: NA; CDR3aa: CASRHQTTGRQPQHF; CDR3nt: TGTGCCAGCAGACATCAGACGACAGGGCGACAGCCCCAGCATTTT
d_gene: TRBD2; v_gene: TRBV6-1; j_gene: TRBJ2-1; abundance: NA; CDR3aa: CASSEARRLAGDNEQFF; CDR3nt: TGTGCCAGCAGTGAAGCTCGCAGACTAGCGGGGGATAATGAGCAGTTCTTC
d_gene: NA; v_gene: TRBV6-5; j_gene: TRBJ1-2; abundance: NA; CDR3aa: CASSYRAGNYGYTF; CDR3nt: TGTGCCAGCAGTTACCGTGCAGGGAACTATGGCTACACCTTC
d_gene: NA; v_gene: TRBV19; j_gene: TRBJ2-1; abundance: NA; CDR3aa: CASSIGGGYEQFF; CDR3nt: TGTGCCAGTAGTATTGGTGGCGGATATGAGCAGTTCTTC
d_gene: TRBD1; v_gene: TRBV2; j_gene: TRBJ1-5; abundance: NA; CDR3aa: CASSGDRVVNQPQHF; CDR3nt: TGTGCCAGCAGTGGGGACAGGGTCGTCAATCAGCCCCAGCATTTT
d_gene: TRBD1; v_gene: TRBV6-5; j_gene: TRBJ1-6; abundance: NA; CDR3aa: CASSFTGGGGNSPLHF; CDR3nt: TGTGCCAGCAGTTTCACAGGGGGAGGTGGGAATTCACCCCTCCACTTT
d_gene: NA; v_gene: TRBV19; j_gene: TRBJ2-1; abundance: NA; CDR3aa: CASSIPGYNEQFF; CDR3nt: TGTGCCAGTAGTATACCAGGGTACAATGAGCAGTTCTTC
d_gene: TRBD2; v_gene: TRBV27; j_gene: TRBJ2-1; abundance: NA; CDR3aa: CASSRNSGNYNEQFF; CDR3nt: TGTGCCAGCAGTAGAAACAGCGGGAACTACAATGAGCAGTTCTTC
d_gene: NA; v_gene: TRBV9; j_gene: TRBJ2-2; abundance: few; CDR3aa: CASSVGTPRAGRTGELFF; CDR3nt: TGTGCCAGCAGCGTAGGGACCCCTCGGGCGGGGCGGACCGGGGAGCTGTTTTTT
d_gene: NA; v_gene: TRBV7-2; j_gene: TRBJ1-2; abundance: NA; CDR3aa: CASSLYRPGYGYTF; CDR3nt: TGTGCCAGCAGCTTATATCGTCCAGGCTATGGCTACACCTTC
d_gene: NA; v_gene: TRBV6-5; j_gene: TRBJ2-1; abundance: NA; CDR3aa: CASRLTRSSYNEQFF; CDR3nt: TGTGCCAGCAGACTAACTAGGAGCTCCTACAATGAGCAGTTCTTC
d_gene: TRBD2; v_gene: TRBV5-1; j_gene: TRBJ2-1; abundance: few; CDR3aa: CASSPTSGGYNEQFF; CDR3nt: TGCGCCAGCAGCCCGACTAGCGGGGGATACAATGAGCAGTTCTTC
d_gene: NA; v_gene: TRBV6-6; j_gene: TRBJ1-1; abundance: NA; CDR3aa: CAASVMNTEAFF; CDR3nt: TGTGCCGCCTCGGTCATGAACACTGAAGCTTTCTTT
d_gene: TRBD1; v_gene: TRBV3-1/TRBV3-2; j_gene: TRBJ1-5; abundance: NA; CDR3aa: CASSLGGDRVQPQHF; CDR3nt: TGTGCCAGCAGCCTCGGAGGGGACAGGGTTCAGCCCCAGCATTTT
d_gene: NA; v_gene: TRBV5-1; j_gene: TRBJ2-1; abundance: NA; CDR3aa: CASTMRSGDNEQFF; CDR3nt: TGCGCCAGCACCATGAGGTCCGGGGACAATGAGCAGTTCTTC
d_gene: TRBD1; v_gene: TRBV6-6; j_gene: TRBJ1-5; abundance: few; CDR3aa: CASHTGQGAGQPQHF; CDR3nt: TGTGCCAGCCACACGGGGCAGGGGGCAGGTCAGCCCCAGCATTTT
d_gene: NA; v_gene: TRBV6-2/TRBV6-3; j_gene: TRBJ1-1; abundance: NA; CDR3aa: CASSYRQSGAEAFF; CDR3nt: TGTGCCAGCAGTTACAGACAGAGTGGGGCTGAAGCTTTCTTT
d_gene: TRBD1; v_gene: TRBV9; j_gene: TRBJ2-6; abundance: few; CDR3aa: CASRRGQSGANVLTF; CDR3nt: TGTGCCAGCAGACGGGGACAGTCTGGGGCCAACGTCCTGACTTTC
d_gene: TRBD1; v_gene: TRBV18; j_gene: TRBJ1-1; abundance: once; CDR3aa: CASSLGQRNTEAFF; CDR3nt: TGTGCCAGCTCACTGGGACAGAGAAACACTGAAGCTTTCTTT
d_gene: NA; v_gene: TRBV7-2; j_gene: TRBJ2-2; abundance: NA; CDR3aa: CASSLDSPDTGELFF; CDR3nt: TGTGCCAGCAGCTTGGACAGTCCTGACACCGGGGAGCTGTTTTTT
d_gene: NA; v_gene: TRBV11-2; j_gene: TRBJ2-1; abundance: NA; CDR3aa: CASSIGVSSYNEQFF; CDR3nt: TGTGCCAGCAGCATCGGGGTTAGCTCCTACAATGAGCAGTTCTTC
d_gene: TRBD1; v_gene: TRBV19; j_gene: TRBJ2-6; abundance: NA; CDR3aa: CASSIVARGSGANVLTF; CDR3nt: TGTGCCAGTAGTATAGTAGCCAGGGGGTCTGGGGCCAACGTCCTGACTTTC
d_gene: NA; v_gene: TRBV19; j_gene: TRBJ1-1; abundance: NA; CDR3aa: CASSIGTANTEAFF; CDR3nt: TGTGCCAGTAGTATAGGGACAGCGAACACTGAAGCTTTCTTT
d_gene: NA; v_gene: TRBV7-9; j_gene: TRBJ2-7; abundance: NA; CDR3aa: CASSLGHHEQYF; CDR3nt: TGTGCCAGCAGCTTAGGGCACCACGAGCAGTACTTC
d_gene: NA; v_gene: TRBV3-1/TRBV3-2; j_gene: TRBJ2-1; abundance: NA; CDR3aa: CASSARSYNEQFF; CDR3nt: TGTGCCAGCAGCGCGCGCTCCTACAATGAGCAGTTCTTC
d_gene: TRBD1; v_gene: TRBV30; j_gene: TRBJ1-3; abundance: NA; CDR3aa: CAADRGGNTIYF; CDR3nt: TGTGCCGCGGACAGGGGTGGAAACACCATATATTTT
d_gene: TRBD1; v_gene: TRBV7-9; j_gene: TRBJ1-1; abundance: NA; CDR3aa: CASSPRTGSTEAFF; CDR3nt: TGTGCCAGCAGCCCGAGGACAGGGAGCACTGAAGCTTTCTTT
d_gene: NA; v_gene: TRBV2; j_gene: TRBJ1-2; abundance: NA; CDR3aa: CASSEALEGVSLRYGYTF; CDR3nt: TGTGCCAGCAGTGAAGCGCTGGAGGGCGTCTCGCTGCGCTATGGCTACACCTTC
d_gene: NA; v_gene: TRBV18; j_gene: TRBJ1-1; abundance: NA; CDR3aa: CASSRRGRQGGEDTEAFF; CDR3nt: TGTGCCAGCTCACGACGGGGGAGGCAGGGCGGGGAGGACACTGAAGCTTTCTTT
d_gene: NA; v_gene: TRBV28; j_gene: TRBJ2-3; abundance: NA; CDR3aa: CASSLLGHFETDTQYF; CDR3nt: TGTGCCAGCAGTTTATTGGGACATTTTGAGACAGATACGCAGTATTTT
d_gene: NA; v_gene: TRBV20-1; j_gene: TRBJ1-2; abundance: few; CDR3aa: CSALSSYGYTF; CDR3nt: TGCAGTGCTTTGTCGTCGTATGGCTACACCTTC
d_gene: TRBD2; v_gene: TRBV2; j_gene: TRBJ2-1; abundance: NA; CDR3aa: CASRTPRGGLSNEQFF; CDR3nt: TGTGCCAGCAGAACCCCGCGGGGGGGCCTGTCCAATGAGCAGTTCTTC
d_gene: NA; v_gene: TRBV6-5; j_gene: TRBJ1-2; abundance: NA; CDR3aa: CASSYSRGGYGYTF; CDR3nt: TGTGCCAGCAGTTACTCGAGAGGGGGTTATGGCTACACCTTC
d_gene: TRBD2; v_gene: TRBV30; j_gene: TRBJ2-3; abundance: NA; CDR3aa: CAAGHRGGLDTQYF; CDR3nt: TGTGCCGCTGGGCACCGGGGGGGCCTGGATACGCAGTATTTT
d_gene: NA; v_gene: TRBV12-3/TRBV12-4; j_gene: TRBJ2-5; abundance: once; CDR3aa: CASSLGLAQYF; CDR3nt: TGTGCCAGCAGTTTAGGCCTAGCTCAGTACTTC
d_gene: TRBD1; v_gene: TRBV7-3; j_gene: TRBJ2-7; abundance: NA; CDR3aa: CASSFSGGNYEQYF; CDR3nt: TGTGCCAGCAGCTTCTCAGGGGGTAACTACGAGCAGTACTTC
d_gene: NA; v_gene: TRBV19; j_gene: TRBJ2-1; abundance: NA; CDR3aa: CASSIQGASGGENEQFF; CDR3nt: TGTGCCAGTAGTATACAGGGGGCATCGGGGGGCGAGAATGAGCAGTTCTTC
d_gene: NA; v_gene: TRBV30; j_gene: TRBJ1-5; abundance: once; CDR3aa: CAWAARGNQPQHF; CDR3nt: TGTGCCTGGGCCGCCCGGGGTAATCAGCCCCAGCATTTT
d_gene: TRBD1; v_gene: TRBV19; j_gene: TRBJ1-5; abundance: few; CDR3aa: CASSTRQGGQPQHF; CDR3nt: TGTGCCAGTAGTACACGACAGGGCGGACAGCCCCAGCATTTT
d_gene: NA; v_gene: TRBV19; j_gene: TRBJ2-3; abundance: NA; CDR3aa: CASSIGGHTDTQYF; CDR3nt: TGTGCCAGTAGTATAGGAGGTCACACAGATACGCAGTATTTT
d_gene: NA; v_gene: TRBV11-2; j_gene: TRBJ2-1; abundance: NA; CDR3aa: CASRNYEQFF; CDR3nt: TGTGCCAGCAGGAACTATGAGCAGTTCTTC
d_gene: NA; v_gene: TRBV5-6; j_gene: TRBJ1-5; abundance: NA; CDR3aa: CASRRQYSNQPQHF; CDR3nt: TGTGCCAGCAGGAGGCAGTATAGCAATCAGCCCCAGCATTTT
d_gene: NA; v_gene: TRBV7-8; j_gene: TRBJ1-5; abundance: NA; CDR3aa: CASSRGSQNNQPQHF; CDR3nt: TGTGCCAGCAGCCGAGGGAGCCAGAACAATCAGCCCCAGCATTTT
d_gene: NA; v_gene: TRBV3-1/TRBV3-2; j_gene: TRBJ2-1; abundance: NA; CDR3aa: CASSLAGQGHNEQFF; CDR3nt: TGTGCCAGCAGCCTAGCGGGACAGGGACACAATGAGCAGTTCTTC
d_gene: TRBD1; v_gene: TRBV30; j_gene: TRBJ1-4; abundance: NA; CDR3aa: CAWSGGTGATNEKLFF; CDR3nt: TGTGCCTGGAGTGGTGGGACAGGGGCAACTAATGAAAAACTGTTTTTT
d_gene: NA; v_gene: TRBV7-8; j_gene: TRBJ2-7; abundance: few; CDR3aa: CASSPLAVSSYEQYF; CDR3nt: TGTGCCAGCAGCCCCTTAGCGGTGAGCTCCTACGAGCAGTACTTC
d_gene: NA; v_gene: TRBV19; j_gene: TRBJ1-2; abundance: NA; CDR3aa: CASSYGAGNNYGYTF; CDR3nt: TGTGCCAGTAGTTATGGGGCAGGGAACAACTATGGCTACACCTTC
d_gene: NA; v_gene: TRBV7-3; j_gene: TRBJ2-3; abundance: NA; CDR3aa: CASSLGTGKVDTQYF; CDR3nt: TGTGCCAGCAGCTTAGGAACAGGAAAGGTAGATACGCAGTATTTT
d_gene: NA; v_gene: TRBV30; j_gene: TRBJ1-2; abundance: NA; CDR3aa: CAWSATRVGYGYTF; CDR3nt: TGTGCCTGGAGTGCCACCCGGGTAGGCTATGGCTACACCTTC
d_gene: TRBD2; v_gene: TRBV14; j_gene: TRBJ2-3; abundance: few; CDR3aa: CASSQGTSGTDTQYF; CDR3nt: TGTGCCAGCAGCCAAGGGACTAGCGGCACAGATACGCAGTATTTT